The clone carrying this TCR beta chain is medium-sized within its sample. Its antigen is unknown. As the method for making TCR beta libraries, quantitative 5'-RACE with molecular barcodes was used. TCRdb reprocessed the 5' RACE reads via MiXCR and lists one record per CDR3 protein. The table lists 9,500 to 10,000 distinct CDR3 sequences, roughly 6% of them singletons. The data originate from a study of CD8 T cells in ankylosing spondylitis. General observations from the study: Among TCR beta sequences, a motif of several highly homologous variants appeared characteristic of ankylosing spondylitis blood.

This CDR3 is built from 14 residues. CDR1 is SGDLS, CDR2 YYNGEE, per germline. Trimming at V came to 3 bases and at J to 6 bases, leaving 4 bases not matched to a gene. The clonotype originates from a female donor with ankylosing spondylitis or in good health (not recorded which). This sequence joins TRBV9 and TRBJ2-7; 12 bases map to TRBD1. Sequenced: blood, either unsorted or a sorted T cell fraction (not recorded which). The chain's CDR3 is CASSAGTGGVEQYF. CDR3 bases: TGTGCCAGCAGCGCCGGGACAGGGGGCGTCGAGCAGTACTTC.